This T cell receptor (beta chain) stems from a study of blood T cell repertoires in COVID-19. Study-level information: Samples representing acute and convalescent COVID-19 were sourced from the United States, Italy and Spain. The analysed material was cDNA or gDNA that came from T cells, B-cell-depleted T cells, or PBMCs.

There are 11 residues in the CDR3. Germline CDR1 is MNHEY and CDR2 is SMNVEV (reference sequence). How the authors handled the data: The authors estimated nucleated cell counts from reference gene primer amplification. Libraries were prepared by immunoSEQ multiplex PCR; TCRdb keeps only in-frame clonotypes and omits some of them. For V, J and clone size, that table is used; D and trimming come from the DNA. The sample lists roughly 26,000 clones; around 88% were seen once. As regards this clone: A junction end diverges from the germline sequence, so it may reflect a read error.

The specimen sequenced was peripheral blood. The sequence came from a man aged 65 to 79 with acute or convalescent COVID-19. The rearrangement joins TRBV27 to TRBJ2-7, with 8 bases aligning to TRBD2. The CDR3 loop is CESGSSYEQYF. CDR3 DNA: TGCGAAAGCGGGAGCTCCTACGAGCAGTACTTC.